A selection of T cell receptor beta chains follows, all from one sample in a study of blood T cells in healthy people across ages. TCRdb re-analysed the 5' RACE reads in MiXCR, keeping a single row per CDR3 protein. The top ten clones hold about 10% of a sample with more than 900,000 distinct CDR3 sequences, about 29% of them seen once. This same sample was also part of a study on T cells of mothers and their children.

The specimen sequenced was blood. Receptor source: a woman aged 40 to 49 in good health. Both conserved end residues are part of each CDR3. A D gene is named only where the DNA matches it firmly. Rows give clone size only sometimes, using once, few, many, or a class for an expanded clone.

abundance	v_gene	d_gene	j_gene	CDR3nt	CDR3aa
few	TRBV2	NA	TRBJ1-6	TGTGCCAGCATCAAACAGTCGAGCTCCTATAATTCACCCCTCCACTTT	CASIKQSSSYNSPLHF
once	TRBV10-3	NA	TRBJ1-1	TGTGCCACCAGTTCGCGGGGTTCGGACACTGAAGCTTTCTTT	CATSSRGSDTEAFF
few	TRBV6-6	TRBD1	TRBJ2-5	TGTGCCAACAGATCCGGGACAGGAGCGTATGTTGAGACCCAGTACTTC	CANRSGTGAYVETQYF
NA	TRBV7-2	NA	TRBJ2-5	TGTGCCAGCAGCCCGTTCAGGGAGGCGGAGACCCAGTACTTC	CASSPFREAETQYF
many	TRBV7-2	NA	TRBJ2-5	TGTGCCAGCAACCGCGGGTCGAGCGAGACCCAGTACTTC	CASNRGSSETQYF
many	TRBV11-2	NA	TRBJ2-7	TGTGCCAGCAGACGACCTACAGGGTACGAGCAGTACTTC	CASRRPTGYEQYF
many	TRBV5-1	NA	TRBJ1-2	TGCGCCAGCAGCTTGGATGCAGGTGGGGATGGCTACACCTTC	CASSLDAGGDGYTF
NA	TRBV2	NA	TRBJ1-2	TGTGCCAGCAGTGATCGTCAGTCTAACTATGGCTACACCTTC	CASSDRQSNYGYTF
NA	TRBV28	NA	TRBJ1-1	TGTGCCAGCAGTAATTCCGGGGCTACCCGAGGTGAAGCTTTCTTT	CASSNSGATRGEAFF
NA	TRBV20-1	TRBD2	TRBJ2-7	TGCAGTGCTAGAGAACTAGCGGGGAACTACGAGCAGTACTTC	CSARELAGNYEQYF
few	TRBV24-1	TRBD2	TRBJ2-1	TGTGCCACCAGTGATTTGACTAGCGGCACCAATGAGCAGTTCTTC	CATSDLTSGTNEQFF
few	TRBV28	NA	TRBJ2-1	TGTGCCAGCAGTTTACGGGTAAACTCCTACAATGAGCAGTTCTTC	CASSLRVNSYNEQFF
NA	TRBV7-2	NA	TRBJ2-7	TGTGCCAGCAGAAACGACAGACCCGAGCAGTACTTC	CASRNDRPEQYF
many	TRBV6-6	TRBD1	TRBJ1-2	TGTGCCAGCAGTTTCGAAGGACAGGGAAGAGGCTACACCTTC	CASSFEGQGRGYTF
NA	TRBV5-1	TRBD1	TRBJ2-2	TGCGCCAGCAGCCTGGGCCACAGGGGGAACACCGGGGAGCTGTTTTTT	CASSLGHRGNTGELFF
many	TRBV12-5	NA	TRBJ2-1	TGTGCTAGTGGTTTGGACAATGAGCAGTTCTTC	CASGLDNEQFF
once	TRBV7-3	NA	TRBJ2-1	TGTGCCAGCAGCTTAAACACAGGGTCCTACAATGAGCAGTTCTTC	CASSLNTGSYNEQFF
NA	TRBV29-1	TRBD1	TRBJ1-3	TGCAGCGTTGCACAGGGGGCGGACGGAAACACCATATATTTT	CSVAQGADGNTIYF
NA	TRBV7-2	NA	TRBJ2-1	TGTGCCAGCAGCTTAAGGGACTTTCCTTCGTTGAATGAGCAGTTCTTC	CASSLRDFPSLNEQFF